Listed below are T cell receptor beta chains from one sample, sequenced in a study of cytomegalovirus exposure and HLA in healthy donors. TCRdb keeps only in-frame clones here, not all; method: immunoSEQ multiplex PCR. Of fewer than 140,000 clones in the sample, roughly 82% were seen once. The material sequenced was PBMCs. Receptors were obtained from a male donor in good health and CMV-seropositive. CDR3s include the opening cysteine and the closing phenylalanine or tryptophan. D genes are given only for firm matches. Clone size is given for some rows only: seen once, a few or many times, or a class if the clone is expanded.

d_call j_call clone_size v_call cdr3_aa cdr3_nt
TRBD1 TRBJ1-5 - TRBV6-5 CASRSDRAGQPQHF TGTGCCAGCAGGTCAGACAGGGCCGGTCAGCCCCAGCATTTT
TRBD1 TRBJ2-7 - TRBV4-3 CASSQGGQGYEQYF TGCGCCAGCAGCCAAGGTGGACAGGGCTACGAGCAGTACTTC
TRBD1 TRBJ1-2 - TRBV2 CASRGTGDYGYTF TGTGCCAGCAGGGGAACAGGGGACTATGGCTACACCTTC
- TRBJ1-4 - TRBV4-3 CASSQDTVERAWEKLFF TGCGCCAGCAGCCAAGATACGGTGGAGAGGGCCTGGGAAAAACTGTTTTTT
TRBD1 TRBJ2-2 - TRBV7-9 CASSRSATGNENTGELFF TGTGCCAGCAGTCGCAGCGCGACAGGGAACGAGAACACCGGGGAGCTGTTTTTT
TRBD1 TRBJ2-7 - TRBV5-1 CASMETGSSYEQYF TGCGCCAGCATGGAGACAGGGAGCTCCTACGAGCAGTACTTC
- TRBJ2-3 - TRBV6-5 CASTQQGFGTQYF TGTGCCAGCACTCAGCAGGGGTTTGGTACGCAGTATTTT
- TRBJ1-2 - TRBV25-1 CASSGEDYGYTF TGTGCCAGCAGTGGCGAGGACTATGGCTACACCTTC
TRBD2 TRBJ2-5 few TRBV28 CASSPGTSGAETQYF TGTGCCAGCAGCCCCGGGACTAGCGGGGCGGAGACCCAGTACTTC
- TRBJ1-1 - TRBV27 CASSPVSSLRAFF TGTGCCAGCAGTCCCGTAAGCTCCCTGAGGGCTTTCTTT
TRBD1 TRBJ2-1 - TRBV4-3 CASSQVGTDNEQFF TGCGCCAGCAGCCAAGTAGGGACAGACAATGAGCAGTTCTTC
TRBD2 TRBJ2-1 few TRBV4-2 CASSQDSGGRASNEQFF TGTGCCAGCAGCCAAGATTCTGGCGGGAGGGCCTCGAATGAGCAGTTCTTC
TRBD1 TRBJ1-1 - TRBV30 CAWAGTGRGTEAFF TGTGCCTGGGCAGGGACAGGGAGAGGGACTGAAGCTTTCTTT
TRBD2 TRBJ2-1 - TRBV7-8 CASSLREGPYNEQFF TGTGCCAGCAGCTTAAGGGAGGGTCCATACAATGAGCAGTTCTTC
- TRBJ2-2 few TRBV19 CASSLSNTGELFF TGTGCCAGTAGTCTCTCTAACACCGGGGAGCTGTTTTTT
- TRBJ1-5 - TRBV9 CASSGWETDSNQPQHF TGTGCCAGCAGCGGGTGGGAGACGGATAGCAATCAGCCCCAGCATTTT
- TRBJ1-5 - TRBV5-6 CASSGGGGGPQHF TGTGCCAGCAGCGGAGGAGGGGGGGGGCCCCAGCATTTT
- TRBJ2-4 once TRBV6-4 CASSDGGGENIQYF TGTGCCAGCAGTGACGGAGGTGGTGAAAACATTCAGTACTTC
- TRBJ2-5 once TRBV28 CASSLRDTFKETQYF TGTGCCAGCAGTTTAAGGGACACATTCAAAGAGACCCAGTACTTC
- TRBJ2-5 - TRBV28 CASSLNRVSETQYF TGTGCCAGCAGTTTAAACAGGGTTTCAGAGACCCAGTACTTC
- TRBJ2-3 - TRBV7-3 CASSSGLLTDTQYF TGTGCCAGCAGCTCGGGTCTGTTGACAGATACGCAGTATTTT
- TRBJ2-3 - TRBV2 CASSESPRGALSDTQYF TGTGCCAGCAGTGAAAGTCCTCGGGGAGCCTTATCAGATACGCAGTATTTT
TRBD1 TRBJ1-2 few TRBV25-1 CASSRTGNGYTF TGTGCCAGCAGCAGGACAGGGAACGGCTACACCTTC
- TRBJ1-2 - TRBV30 CAWSVLGGPYGYTF TGTGCCTGGAGTGTCTTGGGAGGGCCCTATGGCTACACCTTC
TRBD1 TRBJ1-2 - TRBV6-5 CASSGDRVDGYTF TGTGCCAGCAGTGGAGACAGGGTGGATGGCTACACCTTC
TRBD2 TRBJ2-3 - TRBV4-2 CASSQKGLAGVVGTDTQYF TGTGCCAGCAGCCAGAAGGGACTAGCGGGAGTGGTGGGCACAGATACGCAGTATTTT
- TRBJ1-5 - TRBV27 CASSLTGNQPQHF TGTGCCAGCAGTTTAACGGGCAATCAGCCCCAGCATTTT
TRBD1 TRBJ1-2 - TRBV6-5 CASSPGTGLWYGYTF TGTGCCAGCAGTCCTGGGACAGGGCTCTGGTATGGCTACACCTTC
TRBD1 TRBJ1-1 - TRBV5-4 CASSLVGGFTEAFF TGTGCCAGCAGCTTAGTAGGGGGCTTTACTGAAGCTTTCTTT
TRBD2 TRBJ2-7 - TRBV18 CASSPRQGLAAPAEQYF TGTGCCAGCTCACCCCGACAGGGACTAGCGGCTCCCGCCGAGCAGTACTTC
TRBD1 TRBJ1-1 - TRBV6-6 CASSYLPGGRTEAFF TGTGCCAGCAGTTACCTCCCAGGGGGCAGAACTGAAGCTTTCTTT
TRBD2 TRBJ2-3 once TRBV29-1 CSDGGGLAGGNTQYF TGCAGCGACGGCGGGGGACTAGCGGGAGGAAATACGCAGTATTTT
- TRBJ2-7 once TRBV5-4 CASSSMERDYEQYF TGTGCCAGCAGTTCTATGGAGCGAGACTACGAGCAGTACTTC
TRBD1 TRBJ1-4 few TRBV18 CASSRNRGDLPTNEKLFF TGTGCCAGCTCACGCAACAGGGGCGATTTACCAACTAATGAAAAACTGTTTTTT
- TRBJ1-1 - TRBV27 CASSFGTEAFF TGTGCCAGCAGTTTCGGTACTGAAGCTTTCTTT
- TRBJ1-5 - TRBV7-8 CASSLAGQPPGGNQPQHF TGTGCCAGCAGCTTAGCCGGCCAGCCTCCGGGGGGCAATCAGCCCCAGCATTTT
TRBD1 TRBJ1-5 - TRBV9 CASSSGQGGSNQPQHF TGTGCCAGCAGCTCGGGACAGGGGGGGAGCAATCAGCCCCAGCATTTT
- TRBJ2-7 - TRBV9 CASSVAVGSYEQYF TGTGCCAGCAGCGTAGCGGTCGGCTCCTACGAGCAGTACTTC
- TRBJ1-1 - TRBV5-4 CASRGDENTEAFF TGTGCCAGCAGGGGAGACGAGAACACTGAAGCTTTCTTT
TRBD1 TRBJ2-4 - TRBV15 CATSRVIGGWVGKNIQYF TGTGCCACCAGCAGAGTAATAGGGGGCTGGGTTGGCAAAAACATTCAGTACTTC
TRBD1 TRBJ2-3 once TRBV27 CASCKTGARTDTQYF TGTGCCAGCTGTAAGACAGGGGCCCGCACAGATACGCAGTATTTT
TRBD1 TRBJ1-1 - TRBV7-8 CASSLATGGASTEAFF TGTGCCAGCAGCTTAGCCACAGGGGGCGCGAGCACTGAAGCTTTCTTT
TRBD2 TRBJ2-7 - TRBV5-1 CASSPRLLAGPSYEQYF TGCGCCAGCAGCCCACGATTACTAGCGGGGCCCTCCTACGAGCAGTACTTC
- TRBJ2-7 - TRBV28 CASSLAGKPPSYEQYF TGTGCCAGCAGTTTGGCGGGGAAACCCCCTTCCTACGAGCAGTACTTC
- TRBJ2-7 - TRBV4-3 CASSQDRESEQYF TGCGCCAGCAGCCAAGATAGGGAGAGCGAGCAGTACTTC
- TRBJ1-6 - TRBV25-1 CASRGNGGWNSPLHF TGTGCCAGCAGGGGAAATGGGGGCTGGAATTCACCCCTCCACTTT
TRBD2 TRBJ2-1 - TRBV5-1 CASSFLAGAANEQFF TGCGCCAGCAGCTTCCTAGCGGGAGCGGCCAATGAGCAGTTCTTC
- TRBJ2-7 - TRBV9 CASSVGRGDAYEQYF TGTGCCAGCAGCGTAGGCAGGGGGGATGCCTACGAGCAGTACTTC
TRBD1 TRBJ2-3 - TRBV6-5 CASSFLGTGQRDTQYF TGTGCCAGCAGTTTCCTCGGGACAGGGCAGCGAGATACGCAGTATTTT
TRBD2 TRBJ2-7 - TRBV6-1 CASSELSGGAYEQYF TGTGCCAGCAGTGAACTAAGCGGGGGGGCCTACGAGCAGTACTTC
- TRBJ2-7 - TRBV9 CASSVAASSGNYEQYF TGTGCCAGCAGCGTAGCGGCATCGTCAGGGAACTACGAGCAGTACTTC
- TRBJ1-1 once TRBV7-9 CASNLQNMNTEAFF TGTGCCAGCAACCTACAGAACATGAACACTGAAGCTTTCTTT
- TRBJ1-2 - TRBV28 CASSFLGRPQGRGYTF TGTGCCAGCAGTTTCCTCGGTCGCCCACAGGGTCGGGGCTACACCTTC
- TRBJ2-1 - TRBV7-3 CASSSTQSSYNEQFF TGTGCCAGCAGCTCAACACAGAGCTCCTACAATGAGCAGTTCTTC